This T cell receptor (beta chain) was profiled in a study of kidney transplant recipient with SARS-CoV-2 infection. One entry per CDR3 protein results from TCRdb running MiXCR on the reads. The profile shows roughly 230,000 distinct CDR3 sequences, more than 25% of them singletons. This CDR3 spans 14 amino acids. Comments on this clonotype: An end of the junction differs from the germline gene, which may be a read error.

The sample in question was a blood sample, obtained at baseline and on roughly day 110 from a kidney transplant recipient. The chain employs TRBV12-3 or TRBV12-4 and TRBJ2-2; D is possibly TRBD1 or TRBD2 (7 bases each). The TCR was taken from a male patient aged 25-45 years who had COVID-19 and was a kidney transplant recipient. Some T cells here may be from the graft donor. CDR3 amino acids: CASCQGGAFGELLF. CDR3 sequence (DNA): TGTGCCAGCTGCCAGGGGGGGGCCTTCGGGGAGCTGCTTTTT.